This T cell receptor beta chain was retrieved from a study of T-cell reconstitution after alpha-beta-depleted transplantation in children. V lost 5 bases and J lost 4, with 21 bases in between. The CDR3 extends over 17 amino acids. Germline V gene data show CDR1 as SEHNR and CDR2 as FQNEAQ (reference sequence). Concerning this clonotype itself: As yet, its antigen is unknown.

Study-level results: Once a year had passed after transplant, T-cell counts and diversity came mostly from newly produced T cells. Several hundred expanded graft clones reportedly supplied alpha-beta T cells about two months after transplant. There were some patients whose high TCRbeta diversity at day 60 came from surviving recipient T cells and thymic progenitors.

TCRbeta library preparation incorporated unique molecular identifiers. TCRdb analysed the PCR reads with MiXCR anew, one entry per CDR3 protein. The table includes 250,000 to 350,000 distinct CDR3 sequences, roughly 21% detected once. This chain connects TRBV7-9 to TRBJ2-1, with no clear D. The source is a male patient aged 10 to 17 who had a stem cell transplant for acute lymphoblastic leukemia, so the T cells may come from the graft donor. The sequenced sample was PBMCs, mostly from graft donor cells, obtained 180 days after TCRalphabeta/CD19-depleted stem cell transplant. The CDR3 is CASSLTFLPLKYNEQFF. The CDR3 nucleotides read TGTGCCAGCAGCCTGACTTTCCTACCGTTGAAGTACAATGAGCAGTTCTTC.